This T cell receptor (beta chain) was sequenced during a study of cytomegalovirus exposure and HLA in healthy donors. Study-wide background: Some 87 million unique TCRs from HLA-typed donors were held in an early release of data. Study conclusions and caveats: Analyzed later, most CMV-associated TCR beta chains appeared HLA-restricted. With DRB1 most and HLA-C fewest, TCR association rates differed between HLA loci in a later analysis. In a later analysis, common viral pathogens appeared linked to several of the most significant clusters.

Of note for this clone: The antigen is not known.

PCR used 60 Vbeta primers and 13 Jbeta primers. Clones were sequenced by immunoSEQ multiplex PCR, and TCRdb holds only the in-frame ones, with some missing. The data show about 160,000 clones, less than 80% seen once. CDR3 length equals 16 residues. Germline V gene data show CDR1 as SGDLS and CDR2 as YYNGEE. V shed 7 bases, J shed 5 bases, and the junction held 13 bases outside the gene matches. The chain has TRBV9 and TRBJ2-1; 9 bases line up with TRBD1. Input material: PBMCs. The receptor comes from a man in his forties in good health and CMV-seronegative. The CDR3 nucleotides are TGTGCCAGCCTGGGGACCGGACAGGGGAAAGACAATGAGCAGTTCTTC. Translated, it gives CASLGTGQGKDNEQFF. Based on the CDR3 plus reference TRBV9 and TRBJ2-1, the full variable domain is DSGVTQTPKHLITATGQRVTLRCSPRSGDLSVYWYQQSLDQGLQFLIQYYNGEERAKGNILERFSAQQFPDLHSELNLSSLELGDSALYFCASLGTGQGKDNEQFFGPGTRLTVL.